Below are 13 T cell receptor beta chains sequenced from a single sample in a study of blood T cell repertoires in COVID-19. Sequencing was performed with immunoSEQ multiplex PCR; in TCRdb, only in-frame clones are kept and a portion is missing. The table shows approximately 120,000 clones, with 84% occurring only once. Sample: peripheral blood. All receptors derive from an elderly woman with active or convalescent COVID-19.

This clone was counted once. This chain links TRBV5-4 with TRBJ2-2; 13 nucleotides line up with TRBD2. Germline V CDR1 and CDR2: SGHNT, YYREEE (reference sequence). Trimming removed 4 bases from V and 2 bases from J; junction bases left unmatched: 2. CDR3 length equals 16 residues. The CDR3 sequence: CASSPGLAGNTGELFF. The CDR3 nucleotides are TGTGCCAGCAGCCCGGGACTAGCGGGAAACACCGGGGAGCTGTTTTTT.

Here the CDR3 DNA reads TGTGCCAGAAGCGCTAATCCCGGGACATCGGAAGATACGCAGTATTTT. Translated: CARSANPGTSEDTQYF. This chain connects TRBV5-3 to TRBJ2-3, with D possibly matching TRBD1 (6 bases). TRBV5-3 is identified as an open reading frame with a role that is uncertain. The CDR3 consists of 16 residues. The V end was cut by 4 bases, the J end by 5 bases, with 20 bases between.

This chain connects TRBV4-1 to TRBJ2-7, with D possibly being TRBD1 (5 bases). The V end was cut by 3 bases, the J end by 2 bases, with 14 bases between. The CDR3 consists of 15 residues. CDR1 is MGHRA, CDR2 YSYEKL, per germline. The CDR3, as DNA: TGCGCCAGCAGCCACCCTCAAGGACAAACCTACGAGCAGTACTTC. Its translation: CASSHPQGQTYEQYF.

The CDR3 here is CASSRGQSRNIQYF. For the CDR3, the DNA is TGTGCCAGCAGTCGTGGACAGTCAAGGAACATTCAGTACTTC. The chain links TRBV6-5 to TRBJ2-4; possibly TRBD1 for D (6 bases). The germline V gene has CDR1 MNHEY and CDR2 SVGAGI. The CDR3 extends over 14 amino acids. V dropped 5 bases and J dropped 7 bases, with 15 bases sitting between them.

This clone was observed a single time. V usage is TRBV24-1 and J usage is TRBJ2-5; tentative D call: TRBD1 (7 bases). V was pared by 5 bases and J by 5 bases, with 17 bases between. Germline CDR1 and CDR2: KGHDR and SFDVKD. This CDR3 region has 15 residues. The chain's CDR3 is CATSATIPGGETQYF. CDR3 in DNA: TGTGCCACCAGTGCCACGATCCCAGGGGGGGAGACCCAGTACTTC.

The rearrangement links TRBV7-3 to TRBJ2-3, with D possibly matching TRBD2 (6 bases). Germline V gene data show CDR1 as SGHTA and CDR2 as FQGTGA. The V end was cut by 5 bases, the J end by 5 bases, with 14 bases between. The CDR3 is 14 residues long. This chain's CDR3 is CASSGGPSLDTQYF. In DNA, the CDR3 is TGTGCCAGCAGCGGAGGGCCCTCGTTAGATACGCAGTATTTT.

Remarks on this clone: At the DNA level, this CDR3 is encoded by other sequences in the same sample as well. J is TRBJ1-1 and V is TRBV7-3; D remains unclear. This CDR3 spans 13 amino acids. Germline assignment: CDR1 SGHTA and CDR2 FQGTGA. Trimming removed 2 bases at V and 1 base at J, with 5 bases between. CDR3 loop: CASSLLGNTEAFF. The CDR3 bases are TGTGCCAGCAGCTTACTCGGGAACACTGAAGCTTTCTTT.

This clone was recorded once. The chain employs TRBV6-5 and TRBJ2-3, with TRBD2 matching over 9 bases. The ends lost 0 bases at V and 2 bases at J; junction bases unmatched: 3. Germline V gene lookup returns CDR1 MNHEY and CDR2 SVGAGI. The CDR3 runs to 16 residues. The CDR3 spells CASSYSAGGPTDTQYF. The CDR3 DNA follows: TGTGCCAGCAGTTACTCGGCGGGAGGGCCCACAGATACGCAGTATTTT.

The rearrangement links TRBV14 to TRBJ2-3; 8 bases are a match to TRBD1. The CDR3 has 16 residues. The V segment lost 5 bases and the J segment 7 bases; nucleotides outside the gene matches: 14. Germline V gene data show CDR1 as SGHDN and CDR2 as FVKESK. CDR3 sequence reads: CASSEVGRGRGYTQYF. Written as DNA, the CDR3 is TGTGCCAGCAGCGAAGTAGGCAGGGGGCGCGGTTATACGCAGTATTTT.

V and J are TRBV5-1 and TRBJ2-3; D is unclear. Germline V gene lookup returns CDR1 SGHRS and CDR2 YFSETQ. The CDR3 has 14 residues. Deletions cut 0 bases from V and 1 base from J, with 6 bases between. The CDR3 is CASSLEQGTDTQYF. CDR3 DNA: TGCGCCAGCAGCTTGGAGCAGGGCACAGATACGCAGTATTTT.

This chain uses TRBV21-1 with TRBJ1-2. TRBV21-1 represents a pseudogene. There are 12 residues in the CDR3. The CDR3 protein is CASSKTDSGYTF. The CDR3 coding sequence is TGTGCCAGCAGCAAAACGGACTCTGGCTACACCTTC.

The genes are TRBV2 and TRBJ2-2; 11 bases are shared with TRBD2. Looked up from germline, CDR1 is SNHLY and CDR2 is FYNNEI. The CDR3 is made up of 15 amino acids. V shed 5 bases, J shed 4 bases, and the junction held 3 bases outside the gene matches. The CDR3 DNA is TGTGCCAGCAGTTTAGCGGGAGGGATCACCGGGGAGCTGTTTTTT. Amino acids: CASSLAGGITGELFF.

The chain combines TRBV2 with TRBJ1-2; D not resolved. The V gene's germline CDR1 is SNHLY and CDR2 FYNNEI. There are 15 residues in the CDR3. V was cut by 7 bases and J by 0 bases, with 15 bases left in between. CDR3 bases: TGTGCCAGCAATCTACAGAGAGATCCTAACTATGGCTACACCTTC. Its protein is CASNLQRDPNYGYTF.